Listed here are 15 T cell receptor beta chains from one sample, sequenced in a study of monozygotic twins with inflammatory bowel disease. Reprocessing the 5' RACE reads, TCRdb reports a single entry for every CDR3 protein and omits DNA. Across more than 300,000 distinct CDR3 sequences, the top ten clones capture around 2.6% of the sample. Sequenced: blood. These TCRs come from a human donor with ulcerative colitis or Crohn's disease, or a healthy co-twin of an affected twin (not recorded which).

The J gene is TRBJ2-2, the V gene TRBV3-1. CDR1 is LGHDT, CDR2 YNNKEL, per germline (reference sequence). The CDR3 runs to 14 residues. The CDR3 protein is CASSQDLFTGELFF.

The chain carries TRBV20-1 and TRBJ1-2. Looked up from germline, CDR1 is DFQATT and CDR2 is SNEGSKA (reference sequence). CDR3 length: 14 amino acids. CDR3 in amino acids: CSAARGDSNYGYTF.

The chain is built from TRBV6-1 and TRBJ2-3; no DNA is available, so the TRBD1 call from TCRdb remains unchecked. This CDR3 region has 15 residues. Per the germline V gene, CDR1 is MNHNS and CDR2 is SASEGT. CDR3 sequence reads: CASNLQGASTDTQYF.

The chain has TRBV4-1 and TRBJ1-5. This CDR3 has 13 amino acids. CDR1 is MGHRA and CDR2 is YSYEKL in the germline V gene. CDR3 sequence: CASSIGTNQPQHF.

CDR3 region: CASSQLLEQYF. This sequence joins TRBV3-1 and TRBJ2-7. The CDR3 spans 11 residues. CDR1 and CDR2 from the germline V gene are LGHDT and YNNKEL (reference sequence).

The chain recombines TRBV6-2 or TRBV6-3 with TRBJ2-7; TCRdb's D call, TRBD1, is unchecked because there is no DNA. The germline gives CDR1 MNHEY, CDR2 SVGEGT. The CDR3 has 17 amino acids. The CDR3 is CASSYGQGVRRKYEHYF.

The rearrangement joins TRBV5-1 to TRBJ2-3; TCRdb's assignment of TRBD1 cannot be checked, as there is no DNA. The CDR3 spans 16 residues. Germline V CDR1 and CDR2: SGHRS, YFSETQ. The CDR3 loop reads CASSPQGYSSTDTQYF.

The genes are TRBV4-2 and TRBJ1-4; the TCRdb call, TRBD1, lacks DNA for checking. This CDR3 contains 15 residues. Germline lookup yields CDR1 LGHNA and CDR2 YNFKEQ. The CDR3 here is CASSQAGRGREKLFF.

The genes are TRBV20-1 and TRBJ1-5. Germline CDR1 reads DFQATT; CDR2 reads SNEGSKA (reference sequence). The CDR3 covers 14 residues. CDR3 in amino acids: CSAPDYYSNQPQHF.

V usage is TRBV6-4 and J usage is TRBJ1-1; TCRdb selects TRBD1, and the lack of DNA leaves this call unchecked. This CDR3 spans 16 amino acids. Germline CDR1 is MRHNA and CDR2 is SNTAGT. The CDR3 reads CASSDSSMGEITEAFF.

The V and J genes are TRBV29-1 and TRBJ2-7; TCRdb outputs TRBD1, but without DNA this stays unchecked. CDR3 size: 13 residues. CDR1 and CDR2 from the germline V gene are SQVTM and ANQGSEA. The CDR3 loop is CSVGDRGLYEQYF.

This chain joins TRBV12-3 or TRBV12-4 and TRBJ1-5; absent DNA, TCRdb's TRBD1 call cannot be checked. This CDR3 has 17 residues. CDR3 protein: CASSPLEGQGSNQPQHF.

The V and J genes are TRBV18 and TRBJ1-1. This CDR3 has 13 amino acids. Germline CDR1 KGHSH, CDR2 LQKENI. This chain's CDR3 is CASSPLDNTEAFF.

V and J are TRBV29-1 and TRBJ1-6. From germline, CDR1 is SQVTM and CDR2 ANQGSEA. The CDR3 runs 13 residues. This chain's CDR3 is CSVQQSYNSPLHF.

The CDR3 protein is CASSLWGGQGAHEQYF. V and J are TRBV5-1 and TRBJ2-7; without DNA, the TCRdb call of TRBD1 cannot be checked. The germline V gene has CDR1 SGHRS and CDR2 YFSETQ. This CDR3 region has 16 residues.